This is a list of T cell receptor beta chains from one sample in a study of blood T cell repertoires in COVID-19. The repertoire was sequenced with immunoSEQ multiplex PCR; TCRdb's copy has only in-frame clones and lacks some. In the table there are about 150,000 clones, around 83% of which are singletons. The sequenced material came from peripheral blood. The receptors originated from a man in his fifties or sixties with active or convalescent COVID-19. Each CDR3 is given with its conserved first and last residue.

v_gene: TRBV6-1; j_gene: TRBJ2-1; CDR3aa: CASSEESLAAIYNEQFF
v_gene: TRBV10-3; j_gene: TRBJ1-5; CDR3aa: CAIRVDRDQPQHF
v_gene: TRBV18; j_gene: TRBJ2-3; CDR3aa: CASSPQGTGLTDTQYF
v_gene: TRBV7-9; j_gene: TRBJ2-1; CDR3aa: CASSLLRREIPYNEQFF
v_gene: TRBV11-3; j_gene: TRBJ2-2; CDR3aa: CASSFRDRPGELFF
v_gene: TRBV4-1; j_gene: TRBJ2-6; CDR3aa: CASRQGQGSGANVLTF
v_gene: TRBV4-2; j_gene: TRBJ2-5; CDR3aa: CASSLRRSGGPGETQYF
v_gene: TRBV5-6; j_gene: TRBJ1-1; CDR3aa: CASSLQAYTEAFF
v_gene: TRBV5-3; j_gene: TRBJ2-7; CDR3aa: CASADRSCEQYF
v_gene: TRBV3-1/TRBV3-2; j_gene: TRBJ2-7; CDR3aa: CASRPSGATYEQYF
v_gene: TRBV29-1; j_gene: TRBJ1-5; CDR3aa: CSVRDRENQPQHF
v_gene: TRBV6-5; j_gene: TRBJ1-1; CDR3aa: CASSYLQGIEAFF
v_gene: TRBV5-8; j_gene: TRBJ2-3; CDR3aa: CASSRGDFTTDTQYF
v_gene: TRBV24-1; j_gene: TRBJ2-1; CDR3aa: CATRPAGERNEQFF
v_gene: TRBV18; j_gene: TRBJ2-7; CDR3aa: CASSPPNSREQYF